This TCR beta chain was sequenced during a study of T cell responses to AZD1222 COVID-19 vaccine. About this clone itself: Its antigen is unknown.

Findings of the study overall: Donor demographics were predominantly white British with a female majority; clonal diversity may be underestimated. Spike-specific TCRs gained breadth and depth after people received two AZD1222 doses. Reports say nearly half of spike-specific TCRs go after unmutated variant regions.

Germline CDR1 and CDR2: LGHNA and YSLEER. The CDR3 length is 17 residues. With 0 bases clipped from V and 7 bases from J, the junction kept 10 bases outside the gene matches. Sequenced by immunoSEQ multiplex PCR; TCRdb stores in-frame clones only, minus some. The sample consists of 100,000 to 130,000 clones, around 91% of them appearing once. V and J are TRBV4-3 and TRBJ2-5; 11 positions agree with TRBD2. The TCR was taken from an adult in good health. Sample: peripheral blood, taken on day 0 of AZD1222 vaccination. CDR3 region: CASSQDLAGGRRGTQYF. As DNA, the CDR3 is TGCGCCAGCAGCCAAGATCTAGCGGGGGGACGAAGGGGGACCCAGTACTTC.